Following are 22 T cell receptor beta chains from one sample sequenced in a study of T cell changes during pregnancy in multiple sclerosis. The assay was immunoSEQ multiplex PCR, and TCRdb's table has in-frame clones only and misses some. The sample has around 60,000 clones; 80% to 95% are singletons. The material sequenced was CD4+ T cells from peripheral blood mononuclear cells, taken before pregnancy. The source is a female donor with multiple sclerosis, enrolled in a pregnancy study.

The gene calls are TRBV28 and TRBJ1-5, with a weak D call TRBD1 (6 bases). V was cut by 5 bases and J by 6 bases, with 14 bases left in between. Germline-derived CDR1 and CDR2 are MDHEN and SYDVKM. This CDR3 comprises 14 residues. DNA of the CDR3: TGTGCCAGCAGTACTAACAGGGATTTTCAGCCCCAGCATTTT. Its translation: CASSTNRDFQPQHF.

The V gene is TRBV9, the J gene TRBJ1-3, with a tentative D call TRBD1 (5 bases). This CDR3 spans 13 amino acids. Trimming shortened V by 3 bases and J by 4 bases, and 8 bases separated the two germline ends. Germline V CDR1 and CDR2: SGDLS, YYNGEE. The CDR3 loop reads CASSAQGGNTIYF. The CDR3 DNA is TGTGCCAGCAGCGCGCAGGGAGGAAACACCATATATTTT.

The chain is built from TRBV4-2 and TRBJ2-1; tentatively, D is TRBD2 (6 bases). V was clipped by 0 bases and J by 9 bases, with 15 bases between them. CDR1 and CDR2 (germline): LGHNA, YNFKEQ. The CDR3 is made up of 15 amino acids. CDR3 sequence reads: CASSQEEGGSSEQFF. The CDR3 nucleotides read TGTGCCAGCAGCCAAGAAGAGGGAGGATCAAGTGAGCAGTTCTTC.

V gene TRBV16 combines with J gene TRBJ2-6; 8 positions agree with TRBD1. Trimming cost V 1 base and J 3 bases; bases outside gene matches: 8. In germline, CDR1 is KGHSY, CDR2 FQNENV. This CDR3 spans 18 amino acids. The CDR3 here is CASSQLLRGRYGANVLTF. CDR3 in DNA: TGTGCCAGCAGCCAATTGCTCAGGGGGCGTTATGGGGCCAACGTCCTGACTTTC.

This sequence joins TRBV12-5 and TRBJ1-6; 11 nucleotides match TRBD1. Germline-derived CDR1 and CDR2 are LGHNT and FRNRAP. Unmatched junction bases numbered 4, after V lost 6 bases and J lost 9 bases. The CDR3 runs to 14 residues. The CDR3 bases are TGTGCTAGTGGGAAGGGACAGGGGGTTTCACCCCTCCACTTT. Amino acids: CASGKGQGVSPLHF. Filled out from reference TRBV12-5 and TRBJ1-6, the complete variable domain reads DARVTQTPRHKVTEMGQEVTMRCQPILGHNTVFWYRQTMMQGLELLAYFRNRAPLDDSGMPKDRFSAEMPDATLATLKIQPSEPRDSAVYFCASGKGQGVSPLHFGNGTRLTVT.

This chain joins TRBV30 and TRBJ1-5; D unresolved. CDR3 size: 14 residues. Deletions cut 0 bases from V and 1 base from J, with 7 bases between. Germline CDR1 GTSNPN, CDR2 SVGIG (reference sequence). The CDR3 DNA follows: TGTGCCTGGAGTGTCGGCGGAAGCAATCAGCCCCAGCATTTT. Residues: CAWSVGGSNQPQHF.

The chain joins TRBV5-5 to TRBJ1-4, with D possibly TRBD1 on 5 matching bases. The V end lost 2 bases, the J end lost 5 bases, and 13 bases lay between the germline ends. The CDR3 runs to 15 residues. Germline-derived CDR1 and CDR2 are SGHKS and YYEKEE (reference sequence). Written as DNA, the CDR3 is TGTGCCAGCAGCTTTTCGACAGTTACCAATGAAAAACTGTTTTTT. It translates to CASSFSTVTNEKLFF.

The chain couples TRBV28 to TRBJ2-7; 9 nucleotides line up with TRBD1. Germline-derived CDR1 and CDR2 are MDHEN and SYDVKM. V dropped 5 bases and J dropped 2; count of bases not matched to a gene: 10. This CDR3 has 16 residues. Here the CDR3 DNA reads TGTGCCAGCAGTATTCCCTTAGGGACAGGGACCTACGAGCAGTACTTC. This encodes CASSIPLGTGTYEQYF.

This chain connects TRBV7-9 to TRBJ2-5, with a possible D match to TRBD1 (6 bases). The CDR3 runs to 14 residues. Per the germline V gene, CDR1 is SEHNR and CDR2 is FQNEAQ (reference sequence). V lost 4 bases and J 5 bases, leaving 14 bases between the germline ends. This CDR3 reads CASSSDSRGETQYF. The CDR3 DNA follows: TGTGCCAGCAGCTCGGACAGTAGGGGGGAGACCCAGTACTTC.

The chain carries TRBV29-1 and TRBJ1-2, with D unresolved. Deletions cut 2 bases from V and 4 bases from J, with 14 bases between. The germline gives CDR1 SQVTM, CDR2 ANQGSEA. This CDR3 contains 14 residues. The CDR3 DNA is TGCAGCGTTGAAAAGGTCGGGGAGACCTATGGCTACACCTTC. Protein product: CSVEKVGETYGYTF.

The rearrangement links TRBV6-5 to TRBJ1-4; 7 bases are shared with TRBD1. In germline, CDR1 is MNHEY, CDR2 SVGAGI. After removal of 4 bases from V and 6 bases from J, the junction contained 11 bases not matched to a gene. The length of the CDR3 is 16 residues. The chain's CDR3 is CASSLWFRQGDEKLFF. For the CDR3, the DNA is TGTGCCAGCAGTTTATGGTTTAGGCAGGGGGATGAAAAACTGTTTTTT.

The chain couples TRBV19 to TRBJ2-1; tentatively, D is TRBD2 (5 bases). Per the germline V gene, CDR1 is LNHDA and CDR2 is SQIVND (reference sequence). CDR3 size: 16 residues. Trimming removed 10 bases from V and 0 bases from J, with 19 bases in between. For the CDR3, the DNA is TGTGCCACACAGAGGGCCGGGCCTAGCTCCTACAATGAGCAGTTCTTC. Translation: CATQRAGPSSYNEQFF.

V gene TRBV9 combines with J gene TRBJ2-1, with 7 bases that match TRBD2. V lost 3 bases and J lost 7; bases outside the gene matches: 13. Germline V gives CDR1 SGDLS, CDR2 YYNGEE. This CDR3 spans 16 amino acids. DNA for the CDR3: TGTGCCAGCAGCGCGGGGCCTGGACTAGAACGGAATGAGCAGTTCTTC. Amino acid sequence: CASSAGPGLERNEQFF.

The chain recombines TRBV5-1 with TRBJ2-6, with TRBD1 as a possible D gene (5 bases). This CDR3 has 17 residues. V lost 1 base and J 0 bases, leaving 11 bases between the germline ends. Germline V gene sequence: CDR1 SGHRS, CDR2 YFSETQ. The CDR3 spells CASSLNRLLSGANVLTF. For the CDR3, the DNA is TGCGCCAGCAGCTTGAACAGGCTCCTCTCTGGGGCCAACGTCCTGACTTTC. Complete variable domain (other parts from reference TRBV5-1 and TRBJ2-6): KAGVTQTPRYLIKTRGQQVTLSCSPISGHRSVSWYQQTPGQGLQFLFEYFSETQRNKGNFPGRFSGRQFSNSRSEMNVSTLELGDSALYLCASSLNRLLSGANVLTFGAGSRLTVL.

V is TRBV5-6 and J is TRBJ2-3; 11 nucleotides line up with TRBD2. The CDR3 spans 17 residues. CDR1 and CDR2 (germline): SGHDT, YYEEEE. J lost 6 bases, V lost 4 bases, and 13 bases had no gene match. The chain's CDR3 is CASSLYSGRAMLDTQYF. In nucleotides, the CDR3 is TGTGCCAGCAGCCTATATAGCGGGAGGGCCATGTTGGATACGCAGTATTTT.

The chain links TRBV19 to TRBJ2-1, with D maybe TRBD1 (5 bases). The CDR3 sequence is 17 residues long. V was trimmed by 4 bases and J by 0 bases, leaving 16 bases between them. Germline V gene lookup returns CDR1 LNHDA and CDR2 SQIVND (reference sequence). The CDR3 coding sequence is TGTGCCAGTAGTACATTCCTCAGGGCAAGCTCCTACAATGAGCAGTTCTTC. This translates into CASSTFLRASSYNEQFF.

The gene calls are TRBV28 and TRBJ2-1, with TRBD2 matching 12 bases. The CDR3 has 16 amino acids. From germline, CDR1 is MDHEN and CDR2 SYDVKM. The V gene end was trimmed by 4 bases and the J gene end by 10 bases; junction bases not matched to a gene: 11. CDR3 nucleotides: TGTGCCAGCAGTTCCTCCGGGACTAGCGGGCGTGGAGAGCAGTTCTTC. Translation: CASSSSGTSGRGEQFF.

CDR3 sequence reads: CASRPGGLVGYGYTF. CDR3 DNA sequence: TGTGCCAGCAGACCGGGGGGTCTCGTGGGCTATGGCTACACCTTC. The rearrangement links TRBV27 to TRBJ1-2; D is possibly TRBD1 (5 bases). V lost 6 bases, J lost 4 bases, and 18 bases lay in between. The CDR3 covers 15 residues. Per germline, CDR1 MNHEY and CDR2 SMNVEV (reference sequence).

The chain has TRBV7-3 and TRBJ1-1; D is perhaps TRBD1 (5 bases). CDR1 is SGHTA and CDR2 is FQGTGA in the germline V gene. The CDR3 extends over 16 amino acids. V was clipped by 1 base and J by 1 base, with 13 bases between them. Written as DNA, the CDR3 is TGTGCCAGCAGCTTAATTCGGGGGGGTACGAACACTGAAGCTTTCTTT. Amino acids: CASSLIRGGTNTEAFF.

The rearrangement joins TRBV6-1 to TRBJ2-5; 9 positions match TRBD2. The tail of the sequence fits TRBJ2-7 better, so the J call may be wrong. The CDR3 sequence is 12 residues long. Looked up from germline, CDR1 is MNHNS and CDR2 is SASEGT. The CDR3 is CASRLAVYEQYF. The CDR3 nucleotides read TGTGCCAGTAGACTAGCGGTCTACGAGCAGTACTTC.

The chain combines TRBV7-2 with TRBJ1-2; D is possibly TRBD1 (5 bases). This CDR3 has 13 amino acids. V lost 3 bases, J lost 6 bases, and 11 bases lay in between. CDR1 is SGHTA, CDR2 FQGNSA, per germline. This CDR3 reads CASSFGGDDGYTF. In DNA, the CDR3 is TGTGCCAGCAGCTTTGGAGGGGATGATGGCTACACCTTC.

In its sample, this clone was seen once. V usage is TRBV11-2 and J usage is TRBJ1-1; weak D call: TRBD1 (6 bases). V was trimmed by 2 bases and J by 8 bases, leaving 12 bases between them. CDR1 is SGHAT, CDR2 FQNNGV, per germline. The CDR3 has 13 residues. CDR3 DNA sequence: TGTGCCAGCAGCTTAAATGACAGGCTGGAAGCTTTCTTT. Translated, it gives CASSLNDRLEAFF.